This T cell receptor (beta chain) is from a study of CD8 T cells in Susac syndrome. V shed 6 bases and J shed 4 bases, with 15 bases lying between them. Germline V gene data show CDR1 as MNHEY and CDR2 as SVGEGT. The CDR3 extends over 14 amino acids. RNA totalling about 0.5 to 1 ug underwent reverse transcription with random hexamers. Amplification of TCR beta CDR3 spanned 54 Vbeta and 13 Jbeta via immunoSEQ multiplex PCR. TCRdb recomputed calls from the immunoSEQ multiplex PCR reads with MiXCR, one row per CDR3 protein. Among about 210,000 distinct CDR3 sequences, about 95% were seen once, and the ten largest hold 0.085% to 0.1%. Blood CD8+ and CD4+ T cells underwent high-throughput TCR beta sequencing. Multiple sclerosis controls were treatment-naive patients with stable or active relapsing-remitting disease. In contrast to the negatively isolated CD8+ and CD4+ T cells, TEMRA cells were FACS-enriched.

This receptor was taken from a human donor with multiple sclerosis. Sequencing input: CD4+ T cells from PBMCs. The V and J genes are TRBV6-2 or TRBV6-3 and TRBJ1-1; D is perhaps TRBD1 (5 bases). The CDR3 sequence is CASRLQWGGTEAFF. The CDR3 coding sequence is TGTGCCAGCAGGCTACAGTGGGGGGGCACTGAAGCTTTCTTT.